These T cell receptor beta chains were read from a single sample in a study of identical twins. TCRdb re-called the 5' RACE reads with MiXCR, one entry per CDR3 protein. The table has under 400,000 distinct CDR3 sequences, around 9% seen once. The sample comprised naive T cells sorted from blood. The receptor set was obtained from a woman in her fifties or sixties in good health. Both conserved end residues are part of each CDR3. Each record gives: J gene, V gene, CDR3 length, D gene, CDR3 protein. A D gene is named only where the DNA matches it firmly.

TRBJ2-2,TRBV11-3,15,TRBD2,CASTLAGESTGELFF
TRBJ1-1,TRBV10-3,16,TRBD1,CAIRGQTLREDTEAFF
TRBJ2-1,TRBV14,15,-,CASSRPGVFRNEQFF
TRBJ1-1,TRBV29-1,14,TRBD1,CSVVRTGAGTEAFF
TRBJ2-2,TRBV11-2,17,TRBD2,CASSLPLAGGRTGELFF
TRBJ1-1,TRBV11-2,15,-,CASSTHFGMNTEAFF
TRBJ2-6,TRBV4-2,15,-,CASSQRGAGANVLTF
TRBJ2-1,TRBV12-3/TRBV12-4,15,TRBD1,CASSLRAGGFNEQFF
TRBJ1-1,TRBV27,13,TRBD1,CASRPGQHTEAFF
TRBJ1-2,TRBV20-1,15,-,CSARPPGTNNYGYTF
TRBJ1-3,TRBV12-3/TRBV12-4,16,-,CASSLGGAKGGNTIYF
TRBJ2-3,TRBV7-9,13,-,CASNIPAGSTQYF
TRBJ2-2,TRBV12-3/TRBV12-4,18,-,CASSHPSLGRRGAGELFF
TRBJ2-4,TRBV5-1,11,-,CASSFGSQWYF
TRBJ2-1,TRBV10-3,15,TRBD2,CAISDSSSGSNEQFF
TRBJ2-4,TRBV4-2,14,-,CASSQDRRVDIQYF
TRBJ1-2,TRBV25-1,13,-,CASSEEVFKGYTF
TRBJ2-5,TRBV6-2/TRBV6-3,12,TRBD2,CASGLAGGLGDF
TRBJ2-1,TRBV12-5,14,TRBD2,CASGRTSRGNEQFF
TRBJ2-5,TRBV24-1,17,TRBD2,CATSDSGLASARGTQYF
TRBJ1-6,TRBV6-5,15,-,CASREYRHSNSPLHF
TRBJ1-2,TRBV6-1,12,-,CASSVSFYGYTF